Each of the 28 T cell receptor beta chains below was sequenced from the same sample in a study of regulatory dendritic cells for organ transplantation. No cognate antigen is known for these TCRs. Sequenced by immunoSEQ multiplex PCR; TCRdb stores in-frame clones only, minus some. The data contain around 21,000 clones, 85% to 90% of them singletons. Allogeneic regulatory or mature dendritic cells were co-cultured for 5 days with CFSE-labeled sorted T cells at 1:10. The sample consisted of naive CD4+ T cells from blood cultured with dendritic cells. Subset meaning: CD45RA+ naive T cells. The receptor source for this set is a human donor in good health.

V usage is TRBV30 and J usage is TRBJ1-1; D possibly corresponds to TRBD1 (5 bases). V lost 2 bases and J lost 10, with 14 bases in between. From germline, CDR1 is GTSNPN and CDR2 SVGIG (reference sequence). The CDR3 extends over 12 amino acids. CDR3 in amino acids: CAWSTTRGGAFF. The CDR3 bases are TGTGCCTGGAGTACAACACGGGGCGGAGCTTTCTTT. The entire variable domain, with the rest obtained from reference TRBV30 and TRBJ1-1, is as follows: SQTIHQWPATLVQPVGSPLSLECTVEGTSNPNLYWYRQAAGRGLQLLFYSVGIGQISSEVPQNLSASRPQDRQFILSSKKLLLSDSGFYLCAWSTTRGGAFFGQGTRLTVV.

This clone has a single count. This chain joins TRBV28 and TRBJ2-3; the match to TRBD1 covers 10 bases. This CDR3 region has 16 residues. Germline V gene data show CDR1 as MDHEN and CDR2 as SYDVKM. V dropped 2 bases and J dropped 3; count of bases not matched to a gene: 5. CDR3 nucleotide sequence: TGTGCCAGCAGTTTAGCTGAGGGACAGGGGACAGATACGCAGTATTTT. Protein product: CASSLAEGQGTDTQYF.

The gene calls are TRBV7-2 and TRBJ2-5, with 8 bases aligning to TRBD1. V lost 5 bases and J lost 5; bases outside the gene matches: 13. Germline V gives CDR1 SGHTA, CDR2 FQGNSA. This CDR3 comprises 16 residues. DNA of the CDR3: TGTGCCAGCAGCCCGGACAGGGCGGCCGTTTGGGAGACCCAGTACTTC. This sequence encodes CASSPDRAAVWETQYF. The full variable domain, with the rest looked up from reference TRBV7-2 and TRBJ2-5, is GAGVSQSPSNKVTEKGKDVELRCDPISGHTALYWYRQSLGQGLEFLIYFQGNSAPDKSGLPSDRFSAERTGGSVSTLTIQRTQQEDSAVYLCASSPDRAAVWETQYFGPGTRLLVL.

Written as DNA, the CDR3 is TGTGCCAGCAGTCGGGACCGCTCCTACGAGCAGTACTTC. Its translation: CASSRDRSYEQYF. This rearrangement joins TRBV6-5 to TRBJ2-7; D is tentatively TRBD1 or TRBD2 (5 bases each). This CDR3 comprises 13 residues. Germline V gene sequence: CDR1 MNHEY, CDR2 SVGAGI. V was cut by 5 bases and J by 0 bases, with 8 bases left in between.

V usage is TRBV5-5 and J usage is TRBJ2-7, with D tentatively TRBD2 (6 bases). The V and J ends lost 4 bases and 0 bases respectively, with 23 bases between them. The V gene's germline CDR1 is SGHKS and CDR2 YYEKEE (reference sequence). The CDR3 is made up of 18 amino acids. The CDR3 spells CASSLLFSIGGASYEQYF. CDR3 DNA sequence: TGTGCCAGCAGCCTTCTGTTCTCTATCGGCGGGGCCTCCTACGAGCAGTACTTC.

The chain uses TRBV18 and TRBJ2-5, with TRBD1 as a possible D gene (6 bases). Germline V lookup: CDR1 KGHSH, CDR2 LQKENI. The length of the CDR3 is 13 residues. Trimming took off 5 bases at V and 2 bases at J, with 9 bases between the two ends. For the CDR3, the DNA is TGTGCCAGCTCATCCGGACAGCAAGAGACCCAGTACTTC. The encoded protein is CASSSGQQETQYF.

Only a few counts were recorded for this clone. The CDR3 DNA sequence: TGTGCCACCGAGGAGGACTCGGGGTCCCAGCATTTT. Translation gives CATEEDSGSQHF. The chain couples TRBV10-3 to TRBJ1-5; D is unresolved. V lost 10 bases to trimming and J lost 11 bases, with 18 bases between them. CDR3 size: 12 residues. Germline-derived CDR1 and CDR2 are ENHRY and SYGVKD.

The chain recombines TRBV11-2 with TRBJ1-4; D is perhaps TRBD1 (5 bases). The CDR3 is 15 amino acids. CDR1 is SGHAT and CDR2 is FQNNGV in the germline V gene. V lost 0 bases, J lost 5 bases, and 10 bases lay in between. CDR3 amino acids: CASSLDGRGNEKLFF. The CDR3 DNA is TGTGCCAGCAGCTTAGACGGACGGGGGAATGAAAAACTGTTTTTT.

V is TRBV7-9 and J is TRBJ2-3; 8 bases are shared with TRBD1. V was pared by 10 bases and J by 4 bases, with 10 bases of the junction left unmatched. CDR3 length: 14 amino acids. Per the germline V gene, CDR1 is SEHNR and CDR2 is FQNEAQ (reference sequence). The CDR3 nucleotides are TGTGCCACCATAAACAGGGGGAAGGCAGATACGCAGTATTTT. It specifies CATINRGKADTQYF.

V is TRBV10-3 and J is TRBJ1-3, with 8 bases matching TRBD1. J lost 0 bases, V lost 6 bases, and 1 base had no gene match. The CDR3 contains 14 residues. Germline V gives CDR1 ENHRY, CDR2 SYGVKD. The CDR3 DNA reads TGTGCCATCAGGGGGACAGGCTCTGGAAACACCATATATTTT. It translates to CAIRGTGSGNTIYF.

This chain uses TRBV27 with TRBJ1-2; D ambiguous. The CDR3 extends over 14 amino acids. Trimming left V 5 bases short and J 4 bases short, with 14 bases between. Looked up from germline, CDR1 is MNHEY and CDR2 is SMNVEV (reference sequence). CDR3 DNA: TGTGCCAGCAGTCGAGACGGGGAGAGCTATGGCTACACCTTC. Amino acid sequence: CASSRDGESYGYTF.

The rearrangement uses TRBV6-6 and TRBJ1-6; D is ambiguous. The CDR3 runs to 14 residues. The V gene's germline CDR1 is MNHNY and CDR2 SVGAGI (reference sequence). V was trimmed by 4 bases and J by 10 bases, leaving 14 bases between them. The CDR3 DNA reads TGTGCCAGCAGTTTGCGAGACGTAAGATCACCCCTCCACTTT. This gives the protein CASSLRDVRSPLHF.

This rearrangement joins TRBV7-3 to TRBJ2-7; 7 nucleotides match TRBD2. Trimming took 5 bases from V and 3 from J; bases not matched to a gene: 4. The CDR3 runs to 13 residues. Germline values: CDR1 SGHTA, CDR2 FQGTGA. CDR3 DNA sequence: TGTGCCAGCAGCCGGGAGGAGCGCTACGAGCAGTACTTC. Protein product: CASSREERYEQYF.

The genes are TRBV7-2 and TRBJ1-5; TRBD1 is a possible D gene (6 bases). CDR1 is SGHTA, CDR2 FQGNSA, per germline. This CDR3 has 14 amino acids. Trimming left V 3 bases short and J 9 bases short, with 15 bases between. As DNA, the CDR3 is TGTGCCAGCAGCTTCCAGGGGTTTAGCGCGCCCCAGCATTTT. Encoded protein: CASSFQGFSAPQHF.

CDR3 DNA sequence: TGTGCCAGTAGGTGGAACACTGAAGCTTTCTTT. It yields the protein CASRWNTEAFF. The chain is built from TRBV6-6 and TRBJ1-1, with unresolved D. Germline V gene lookup returns CDR1 MNHNY and CDR2 SVGAGI (reference sequence). The V end was cut by 9 bases, the J end by 1 base, with 6 bases between. This CDR3 comprises 11 residues.

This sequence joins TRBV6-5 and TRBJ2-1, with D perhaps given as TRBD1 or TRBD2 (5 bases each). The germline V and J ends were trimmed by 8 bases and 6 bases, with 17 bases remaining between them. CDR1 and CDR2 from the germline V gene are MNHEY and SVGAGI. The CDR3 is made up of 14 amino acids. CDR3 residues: CASRFWDRPNEQFF. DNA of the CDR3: TGTGCCAGCCGATTTTGGGACCGTCCCAATGAGCAGTTCTTC.

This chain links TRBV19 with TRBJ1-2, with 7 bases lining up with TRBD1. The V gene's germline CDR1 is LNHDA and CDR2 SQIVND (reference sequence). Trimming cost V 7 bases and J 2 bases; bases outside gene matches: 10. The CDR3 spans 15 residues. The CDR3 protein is CASNERGGLNYGYTF. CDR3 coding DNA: TGTGCCAGTAATGAAAGAGGGGGCTTGAACTATGGCTACACCTTC.

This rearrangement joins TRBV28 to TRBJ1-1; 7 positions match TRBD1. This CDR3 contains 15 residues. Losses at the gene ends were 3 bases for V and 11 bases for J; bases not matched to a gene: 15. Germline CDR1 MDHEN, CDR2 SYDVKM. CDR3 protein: CASSFAPGGLGDAFF. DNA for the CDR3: TGTGCCAGCAGTTTTGCCCCAGGGGGGCTAGGAGACGCTTTCTTT.

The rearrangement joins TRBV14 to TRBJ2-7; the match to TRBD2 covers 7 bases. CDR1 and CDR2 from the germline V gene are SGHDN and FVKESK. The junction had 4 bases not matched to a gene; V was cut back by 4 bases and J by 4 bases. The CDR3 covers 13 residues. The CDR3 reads CASSRLAAYEQYF. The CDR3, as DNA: TGTGCCAGCAGCCGACTAGCAGCATACGAGCAGTACTTC. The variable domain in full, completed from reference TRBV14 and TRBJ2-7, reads EAGVTQFPSHSVIEKGQTVTLRCDPISGHDNLYWYRRVMGKEIKFLLHFVKESKQDESGMPNNRFLAERTGGTYSTLKVQPAELEDSGVYFCASSRLAAYEQYFGPGTRLTVT.

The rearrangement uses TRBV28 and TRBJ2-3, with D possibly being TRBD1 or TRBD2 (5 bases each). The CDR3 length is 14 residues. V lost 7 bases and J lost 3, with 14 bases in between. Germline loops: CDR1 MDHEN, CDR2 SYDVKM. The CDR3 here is CASNQGWGTDTQYF. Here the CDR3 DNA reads TGTGCCAGCAACCAAGGGTGGGGGACAGATACGCAGTATTTT.

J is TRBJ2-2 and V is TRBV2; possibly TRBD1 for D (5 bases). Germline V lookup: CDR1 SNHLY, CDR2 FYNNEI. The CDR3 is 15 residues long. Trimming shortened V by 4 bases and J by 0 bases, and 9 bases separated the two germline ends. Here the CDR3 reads CASSAEQANTGELFF. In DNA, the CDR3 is TGTGCCAGCAGTGCCGAACAGGCGAACACCGGGGAGCTGTTTTTT.

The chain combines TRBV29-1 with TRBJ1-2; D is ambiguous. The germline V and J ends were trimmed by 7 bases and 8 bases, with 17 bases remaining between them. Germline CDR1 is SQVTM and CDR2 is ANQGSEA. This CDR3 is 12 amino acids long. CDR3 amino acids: CSGNLASGGYTF. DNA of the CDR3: TGCAGCGGAAACCTGGCCTCTGGAGGCTACACCTTC.

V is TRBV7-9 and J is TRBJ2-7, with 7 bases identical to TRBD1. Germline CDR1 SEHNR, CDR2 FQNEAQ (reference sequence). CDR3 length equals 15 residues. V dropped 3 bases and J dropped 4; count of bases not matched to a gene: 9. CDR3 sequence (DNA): TGTGCCAGCAGCTTTGGCGGCAGGGGGTTTTACGAGCAGTACTTC. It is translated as CASSFGGRGFYEQYF.

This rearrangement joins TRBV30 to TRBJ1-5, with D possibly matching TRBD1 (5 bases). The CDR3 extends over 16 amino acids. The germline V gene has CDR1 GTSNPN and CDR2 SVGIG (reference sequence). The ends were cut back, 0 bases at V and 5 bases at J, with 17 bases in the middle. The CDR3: CAWSVFFQGEDQPQHF. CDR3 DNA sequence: TGTGCCTGGAGTGTATTTTTTCAGGGTGAGGATCAGCCCCAGCATTTT.

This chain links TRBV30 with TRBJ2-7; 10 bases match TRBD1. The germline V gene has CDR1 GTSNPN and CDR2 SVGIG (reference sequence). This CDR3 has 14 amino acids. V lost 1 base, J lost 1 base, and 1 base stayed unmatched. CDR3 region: CAWSEDRGSYEQYF. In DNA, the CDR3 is TGTGCCTGGAGTGAGGACAGGGGGTCCTACGAGCAGTACTTC.

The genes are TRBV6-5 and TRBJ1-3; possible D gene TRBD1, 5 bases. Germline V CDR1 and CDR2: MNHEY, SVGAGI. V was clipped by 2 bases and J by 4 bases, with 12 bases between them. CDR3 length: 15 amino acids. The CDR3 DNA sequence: TGTGCCAGCAGTTACACCGGGACGCAAGGAAACACCATATATTTT. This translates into CASSYTGTQGNTIYF.

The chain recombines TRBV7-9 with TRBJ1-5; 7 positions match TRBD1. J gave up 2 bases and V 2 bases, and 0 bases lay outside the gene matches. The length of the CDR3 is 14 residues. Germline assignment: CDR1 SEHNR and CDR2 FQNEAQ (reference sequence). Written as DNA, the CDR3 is TGTGCCAGCAGCTTAACAGGGGGCAATCAGCCCCAGCATTTT. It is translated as CASSLTGGNQPQHF.

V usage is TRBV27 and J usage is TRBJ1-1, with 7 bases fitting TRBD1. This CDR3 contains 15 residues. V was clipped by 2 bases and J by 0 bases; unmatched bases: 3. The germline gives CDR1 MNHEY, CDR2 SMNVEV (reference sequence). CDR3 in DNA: TGTGCCAGCAGTTTAAGCGGGACAGTGAACACTGAAGCTTTCTTT. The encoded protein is CASSLSGTVNTEAFF.